The sequence of this TCR beta chain was determined in a study of molecular identifiers for immune sequencing clone quantification. Study outcomes and limitations: Clones with over 20 RNA copies captured over 99% of effector molecules but under 1% of naive ones.

Sorting isolated naive CD8 T cells as CD8+CD4-CCR7+CD45RA+ events. Concerning this clonotype itself: Its antigen is not known.

TCRdb re-analysed the PCR reads in MiXCR, keeping a single row per CDR3 protein. The sample includes approximately 500,000 distinct CDR3 sequences, 25% seen only once; the top ten take approximately 0.8%. Trimming cost V 3 bases and J 3 bases, with 9 bases left between them. The length of the CDR3 is 13 residues. This sequence joins TRBV12-3 or TRBV12-4 and TRBJ2-7; D not resolved. This sequence was found in a human donor in good health. Some libraries in this study had Jurkat cell RNA spiked in. The sample comprised naive CD8+ T cells from blood, with Jurkat cell RNA spiked in. Subset in this sample: FACS-sorted CD8+CD4-CCR7+CD45RA+ naive T cells. The CDR3 nucleotides read TGTGCCAGCAGTTTCGACGACAACTACGAGCAGTACTTC. Protein sequence: CASSFDDNYEQYF.